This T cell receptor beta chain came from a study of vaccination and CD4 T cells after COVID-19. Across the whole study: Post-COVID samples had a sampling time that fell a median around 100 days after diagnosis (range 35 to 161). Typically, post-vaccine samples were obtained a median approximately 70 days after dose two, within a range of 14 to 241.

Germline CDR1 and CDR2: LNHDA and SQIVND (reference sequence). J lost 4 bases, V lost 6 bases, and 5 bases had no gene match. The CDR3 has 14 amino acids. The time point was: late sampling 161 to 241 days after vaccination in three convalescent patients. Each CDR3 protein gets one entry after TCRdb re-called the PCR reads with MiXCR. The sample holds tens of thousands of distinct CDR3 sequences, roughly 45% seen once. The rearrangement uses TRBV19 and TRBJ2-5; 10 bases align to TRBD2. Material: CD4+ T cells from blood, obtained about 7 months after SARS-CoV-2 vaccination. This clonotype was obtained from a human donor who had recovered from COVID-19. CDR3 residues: CASRKRGGGETQYF. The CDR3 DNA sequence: TGTGCCAGTAGGAAGCGGGGGGGAGGAGAGACCCAGTACTTC. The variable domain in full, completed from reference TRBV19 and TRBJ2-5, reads DGGITQSPKYLFRKEGQNVTLSCEQNLNHDAMYWYRQDPGQGLRLIYYSQIVNDFQKGDIAEGYSVSREKKESFPLTVTSAQKNPTAFYLCASRKRGGGETQYFGPGTRLLVL.